Each of the 13 T cell receptor beta chains below was sequenced from the same sample in a study of regulatory T cells in long-lasting Graves disease. Sample time point: persistent/refractory GD, antithyroid drugs over 5 years with positive TRAb. Construction of the TCR library relied on RNA isolated from PBMCs. Arm-PCR of CDR3 regions and iRepertoire HTBI primers were used to build TCR beta libraries. TCRdb re-called the multiplex PCR reads through MiXCR, storing one row per CDR3 protein. The table shows about 400,000 distinct CDR3 sequences, with 20% occurring only once. Sequenced here: peripheral blood mononuclear cells (PBMCs), sampled when the disease was refractory, from a patient treated with antithyroid drugs. The receptors derive from a female donor with Graves disease.

This chain links TRBV30 with TRBJ1-6; D remains unclear. The CDR3 is 13 amino acids. V was clipped by 3 bases and J by 7 bases, with 10 bases between them. Germline V gene data show CDR1 as GTSNPN and CDR2 as SVGIG (reference sequence). The CDR3 protein is CAWRTGSNSPLHF. DNA for the CDR3: TGTGCCTGGAGAACCGGGTCGAATTCACCCCTCCACTTT.

There are many counts of this clonotype. This sequence joins TRBV11-1 and TRBJ1-1; D may be TRBD1 (6 bases). The CDR3 length is 13 residues. Germline V gives CDR1 SGHAT, CDR2 FQDESV (reference sequence). V dropped 4 bases and J dropped 1 base, with 7 bases sitting between them. The CDR3 DNA reads TGTGCCAGCAGCTGGGGACAGAACACTGAAGCTTTCTTT. This encodes CASSWGQNTEAFF.

Only a few counts were recorded for this clonotype. The rearrangement links TRBV6-2 or TRBV6-3 to TRBJ2-7; D not certain. CDR3 length: 12 residues. Germline CDR1 and CDR2: MNHEY and SVGEGT. The germline V and J ends were trimmed by 6 bases and 0 bases, with 6 bases remaining between them. The CDR3 coding sequence is TGTGCCAGCAGGGGATTCTCCTACGAGCAGTACTTC. Residues: CASRGFSYEQYF.

The J gene is TRBJ2-7, the V gene TRBV29-1; TRBD2 might be the D (6 bases). Germline V lookup: CDR1 SQVTM, CDR2 ANQGSEA. The V end was cut by 7 bases, the J end by 4 bases, with 17 bases between. The length of the CDR3 is 13 residues. CDR3 region: CSAEGGTGYEQYF. The DNA for the CDR3 is TGCAGCGCCGAGGGAGGAACTGGTTACGAGCAGTACTTC.

This clonotype has more than one count but fewer than ten. The rearrangement joins TRBV29-1 to TRBJ2-2, with TRBD1 identical over 7 bases. V lost 6 bases and J lost 1; bases outside the gene matches: 5. The length of the CDR3 is 14 residues. CDR1 is SQVTM and CDR2 is ANQGSEA in the germline V gene. The CDR3 protein is CSVQGGWNTGELFF. As DNA, the CDR3 is TGCAGCGTCCAAGGGGGCTGGAACACCGGGGAGCTGTTTTTT.

Ten or more counts support this clonotype. CDR3 coding DNA: TGTGCCAGCAGCTTAGCGAGGGGGCCTAGCCAAGAGACCCAGTACTTC. It specifies CASSLARGPSQETQYF. V usage is TRBV7-9 and J usage is TRBJ2-5; 7 nucleotides agree with TRBD1. CDR3 length equals 16 residues. Trimming took 0 bases from V and 1 from J; bases not matched to a gene: 5. In germline, CDR1 is SEHNR, CDR2 FQNEAQ (reference sequence).

The rearrangement joins TRBV12-3 or TRBV12-4 to TRBJ2-5; TRBD1 agrees at 7 bases. J gave up 5 bases and V 4 bases, and 10 bases lay outside the gene matches. The CDR3 is 15 amino acids. The CDR3 sequence: CASSSRQGWLETQYF. The CDR3 DNA reads as TGTGCCAGCAGTTCCCGACAGGGCTGGCTGGAGACCCAGTACTTC.

This clonotype showed up many times. CDR3 nucleotides: TGTGCCATCAGTGAGTTAGACACAAAGAACACTGAAGCTTTCTTT. It translates to CAISELDTKNTEAFF. The chain recombines TRBV10-3 with TRBJ1-1; D remains ambiguous. Trimming removed 1 base at V and 1 base at J, with 10 bases between. The CDR3 has 15 residues. CDR1 is ENHRY, CDR2 SYGVKD, per germline.

V gene TRBV18 combines with J gene TRBJ2-5, with D hard to call. Trimming removed 6 bases from V and 5 bases from J, with 13 bases in between. The V gene's germline CDR1 is KGHSH and CDR2 LQKENI. The CDR3 consists of 13 residues. The CDR3 DNA reads as TGTGCCAGCTCCCGTCCGGACGGGGAGACCCAGTACTTC. Translated, it gives CASSRPDGETQYF.

The J gene is TRBJ2-7, the V gene TRBV12-3 or TRBV12-4, with D possibly being TRBD1 (5 bases). Trimming removed 5 bases from V and 5 bases from J, with 13 bases in between. The CDR3 sequence is 13 residues long. CDR3 in amino acids: CASSTGRSDEQYF. The CDR3 DNA sequence: TGTGCCAGCAGTACAGGAAGGTCCGACGAGCAGTACTTC.

This clonotype was observed many times. This sequence joins TRBV28 and TRBJ1-1; D possibly corresponds to TRBD1 (6 bases). Deletions cut 4 bases from V and 7 bases from J, with 19 bases between. There are 15 residues in the CDR3. Germline V lookup: CDR1 MDHEN, CDR2 SYDVKM. As DNA, the CDR3 is TGTGCCAGCAGTTCCCCCCTTTCGGGGGCGGTTGAAGCTTTCTTT. This sequence encodes CASSSPLSGAVEAFF.

The chain links TRBV27 to TRBJ2-3; tentatively, D is TRBD1 (6 bases). Trimming removed 3 bases at V and 4 bases at J, with 14 bases between. The CDR3 consists of 15 residues. In germline, CDR1 is MNHEY, CDR2 SMNVEV (reference sequence). The CDR3 DNA is TGTGCCAGCAGTTTTGAACAGGGCAGGCCAGATACGCAGTATTTT. Its translation is CASSFEQGRPDTQYF.

The gene calls are TRBV25-1 and TRBJ1-4; TRBD1 aligns across 8 bases. Germline assignment: CDR1 MGHDK and CDR2 SYGVNS. This CDR3 contains 16 residues. With 3 bases clipped from V and 4 bases from J, the junction kept 7 bases outside the gene matches. The CDR3 sequence is CASSDLRDRFNEKLFF. DNA of the CDR3: TGTGCCAGCAGTGATCTCCGGGACAGGTTTAATGAAAAACTGTTTTTT. Filled out from reference TRBV25-1 and TRBJ1-4, the complete variable domain reads EADIYQTPRYLVIGTGKKITLECSQTMGHDKMYWYQQDPGMELHLIHYSYGVNSTEKGDLSSESTVSRIRTEHFPLTLESARPSHTSQYLCASSDLRDRFNEKLFFGSGTQLSVL.